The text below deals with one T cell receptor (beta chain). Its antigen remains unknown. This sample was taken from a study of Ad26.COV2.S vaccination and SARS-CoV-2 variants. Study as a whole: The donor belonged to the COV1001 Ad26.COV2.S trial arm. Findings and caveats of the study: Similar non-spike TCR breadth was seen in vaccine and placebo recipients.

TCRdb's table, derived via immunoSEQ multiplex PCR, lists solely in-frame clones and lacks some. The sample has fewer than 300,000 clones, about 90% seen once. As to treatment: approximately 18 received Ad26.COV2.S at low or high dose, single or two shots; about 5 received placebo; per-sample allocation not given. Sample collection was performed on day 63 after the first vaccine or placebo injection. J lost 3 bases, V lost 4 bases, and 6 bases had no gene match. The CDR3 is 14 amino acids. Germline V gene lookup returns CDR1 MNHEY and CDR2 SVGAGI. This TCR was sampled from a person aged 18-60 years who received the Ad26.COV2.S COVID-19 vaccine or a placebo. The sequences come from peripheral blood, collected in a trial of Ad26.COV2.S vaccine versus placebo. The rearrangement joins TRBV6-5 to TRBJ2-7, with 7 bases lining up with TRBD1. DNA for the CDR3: TGTGCCAGCAGTTTGTTCAGGGGGATCTACGAGCAGTACTTC. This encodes CASSLFRGIYEQYF.